This T cell receptor (beta chain) originates from a study of shared clonotypes between healthy human individuals. Broader study findings: The study found about 4.6% of naive CD4 clonotypes shared across a few donors.

This clone was seen at least ten times. Its antigen is undetermined. The data were produced by immunoSEQ multiplex PCR, yet TCRdb's version contains in-frame clones alone and is incomplete. Of 90,000 to 120,000 clones listed, roughly 66% are singletons. J gave up 3 bases and V 3 bases, and 11 bases lay outside the gene matches. CDR1 is MGHDK, CDR2 SYGVNS, per germline. The CDR3 contains 16 residues. Donors were Caucasian adults residing in Nashville, Tennessee, USA. The TCR comes from a young woman in good health. The V and J genes are TRBV25-1 and TRBJ2-7; TRBD1 matches at 7 bases. The source material was memory CD8+ T cells sorted from blood. Subset noted: CD45RO+ cells pooled with CCR7-negative TemRA cells. The CDR3 loop is CASSDVQTGQRYEQYF. For the CDR3, the DNA is TGTGCCAGCAGTGACGTCCAGACAGGGCAGCGCTACGAGCAGTACTTC.